These 11 T cell receptor beta chains came from one sample sequenced in a study of beta chain features in type 1 diabetes. TCRB transcripts that were expressed got sequenced, as all of the isolated RNA had been reverse transcribed. Clones were read by immunoSEQ multiplex PCR, and TCRdb kept only the in-frame ones, dropping some. The table has roughly 45,000 clones, around 50% seen once. Sequencing input: stem cell memory CD4+ T cells from blood. The receptors derive from a woman in her twenties or thirties in good health.

This clone showed up just a few times. This rearrangement joins TRBV5-1 to TRBJ1-5; 7 bases are shared with TRBD1. Germline V lookup: CDR1 SGHRS, CDR2 YFSETQ. V lost 4 bases and J lost 5; bases outside the gene matches: 3. The CDR3 loop spans 13 amino acids. CDR3 nucleotides: TGCGCCAGCAGCCCAGGGGGAGATCAGCCCCAGCATTTT. Amino acids: CASSPGGDQPQHF.

This sequence joins TRBV6-5 and TRBJ2-3, with a possible D match to TRBD2 (6 bases). V was shortened by 3 bases and J by 4 bases, with 11 bases between the two germline ends. Germline V gene data show CDR1 as MNHEY and CDR2 as SVGAGI. This CDR3 has 14 amino acids. The CDR3 protein is CASSYPGSPDTQYF. As DNA, the CDR3 is TGTGCCAGCAGTTATCCCGGGAGTCCAGATACGCAGTATTTT.

The chain couples TRBV12-5 to TRBJ1-5, with D possibly being TRBD1 (5 bases). The V gene lost 1 base and the J gene lost 2 bases, with 21 bases spanning the gap. This CDR3 is built from 19 residues. Germline V CDR1 and CDR2: LGHNT, FRNRAP. CDR3 amino acids: CASGLAPGAGIVGNQPQHF. The CDR3 coding sequence is TGTGCTAGTGGTTTGGCCCCCGGGGCGGGAATTGTGGGCAATCAGCCCCAGCATTTT.

The V call is TRBV27, the J call TRBJ2-5, with TRBD2 matching over 7 bases. The trim removed 5 bases at V and 3 bases at J, leaving 12 bases unmatched. Per the germline V gene, CDR1 is MNHEY and CDR2 is SMNVEV (reference sequence). The CDR3 is made up of 16 amino acids. CDR3 bases: TGTGCCAGCAGTCCGAGCGGGCGCCTAGCGGAAGAGACCCAGTACTTC. Its protein is CASSPSGRLAEETQYF.

V gene TRBV28 combines with J gene TRBJ2-7; unclear D gene. Germline CDR1 MDHEN, CDR2 SYDVKM. Trimming cost V 5 bases and J 6 bases, with 11 bases left between them. The CDR3 covers 12 residues. CDR3 sequence reads: CASSASGTEQYF. CDR3 coding DNA: TGTGCCAGCAGTGCCTCAGGTACCGAGCAGTACTTC.

This chain connects TRBV5-6 to TRBJ1-2; 9 nucleotides match TRBD1. With 4 bases clipped from V and 4 bases from J, the junction kept 5 bases outside the gene matches. Germline V gives CDR1 SGHDT, CDR2 YYEEEE. The CDR3 runs 14 residues. In DNA, the CDR3 is TGTGCCAGCAGCCTCCCGGGACAGGGCTATGGCTACACCTTC. Its protein product is CASSLPGQGYGYTF.

This clone came up a few times. CDR3 residues: CASRIRGAETQYF. As DNA, the CDR3 is TGTGCCAGTAGGATCCGGGGGGCGGAGACCCAGTACTTC. The chain employs TRBV19 and TRBJ2-5; tentative D call: TRBD2 (7 bases). This CDR3 has 13 residues. Germline-derived CDR1 and CDR2 are LNHDA and SQIVND (reference sequence). V dropped 6 bases and J dropped 5 bases, with 13 bases sitting between them.

The gene calls are TRBV7-2 and TRBJ2-2; 7 bases agree with TRBD2. The V gene end was trimmed by 5 bases and the J gene end by 1 base; junction bases not matched to a gene: 7. The CDR3 sequence is 16 residues long. The V gene's germline CDR1 is SGHTA and CDR2 FQGNSA. Here the CDR3 DNA reads TGTGCCAGCAGCCTTAGGTCTAGCGGGAACACCGGGGAGCTGTTTTTT. This translates into CASSLRSSGNTGELFF.

The chain recombines TRBV27 with TRBJ1-2; 8 nucleotides agree with TRBD1. Per the germline V gene, CDR1 is MNHEY and CDR2 is SMNVEV (reference sequence). The V segment lost 6 bases and the J segment 0 bases; nucleotides outside the gene matches: 6. The CDR3 is made up of 15 amino acids. The CDR3, as DNA: TGTGCCAGCAGCTCCGGGACAGGAGCTAACTATGGCTACACCTTC. Translating it yields CASSSGTGANYGYTF.

In its sample, this clone was seen a few times. The chain has TRBV20-1 and TRBJ1-1; D gene uncertain. Germline loops: CDR1 DFQATT, CDR2 SNEGSKA (reference sequence). V was clipped by 3 bases and J by 4 bases, with 6 bases between them. The CDR3 contains 11 residues. The CDR3 here is CSASSGTEAFF. The CDR3 DNA is TGCAGTGCTAGTTCCGGCACTGAAGCTTTCTTT.

The table lists this clone with a few counts. This chain uses TRBV19 with TRBJ1-1; tentatively, D is TRBD1 (5 bases). The CDR3 extends over 15 amino acids. The V end was cut by 7 bases, the J end by 1 base, with 16 bases between. Germline assignment: CDR1 LNHDA and CDR2 SQIVND (reference sequence). CDR3 in DNA: TGTGCCAGTACCCAAATAGGGCAGGGGAACACTGAAGCTTTCTTT. This translates into CASTQIGQGNTEAFF. The complete variable domain, with remaining parts taken from reference TRBV19 and TRBJ1-1, reads DGGITQSPKYLFRKEGQNVTLSCEQNLNHDAMYWYRQDPGQGLRLIYYSQIVNDFQKGDIAEGYSVSREKKESFPLTVTSAQKNPTAFYLCASTQIGQGNTEAFFGQGTRLTVV.